These T cell receptor beta chains were read from a single sample in a study of sequential checkpoint blockade in melanoma. Assay used: immunoSEQ multiplex PCR; TCRdb lists only in-frame clones, some missing. The repertoire holds around 13,000 clones, with roughly 27% as singletons. This specimen was tumor tissue (inferred from file names), taken from a patient given nivolumab and ipilimumab in sequence. The receptors come from a human donor with melanoma. CDR3s leave out the opening cysteine and the closing phenylalanine or tryptophan. The order of the fields is CDR3 length, V gene, CDR3 protein.

len: 16
v_gene: TRBV5-1
CDR3aa: ASSLKTSGRANTYEQY

len: 16
v_gene: TRBV6-7
CDR3aa: ASTRGHAGIFKVDGYT

len: 14
v_gene: TRBV11-3
CDR3aa: ASSVPLAGDTDTQY

len: 13
v_gene: TRBV12-5
CDR3aa: ATLPDRGFTGELF

len: 13
v_gene: TRBV6-8
CDR3aa: ASSPDGTGENIQY

len: 13
v_gene: TRBV6-7
CDR3aa: ASSFSLAGGWEQF

len: 13
v_gene: TRBV5-1
CDR3aa: ASSLLAGLSRELF

len: 14
v_gene: TRBV14
CDR3aa: ASSQGISGIQETQY

len: 13
v_gene: TRBV6-8
CDR3aa: ASSYSAGELYGYT

len: 9
v_gene: TRBV6-7
CDR3aa: ASSRDYGYT

len: 11
v_gene: TRBV6-8
CDR3aa: ASSLGRYYEQY

len: 15
v_gene: TRBV28
CDR3aa: ASSTIVAGVNYNEQF

len: 15
v_gene: TRBV6-8
CDR3aa: ASTPPPGRAGANVLT

len: 17
v_gene: TRBV18
CDR3aa: ASSPQGPSGLEYPGELF

len: 11
v_gene: TRBV6-8
CDR3aa: ASSYRAGGLQF

len: 12
v_gene: TRBV11-3
CDR3aa: ASSFEQTIYGYT

len: 15
v_gene: TRBV11-3
CDR3aa: ASSLGGLATNTGELF

len: 12
v_gene: TRBV6-8
CDR3aa: ASSGQDVTYEQY

len: 12
v_gene: TRBV28
CDR3aa: ASFKGGSNEKLF

len: 11
v_gene: TRBV28
CDR3aa: ASSLQGQEGYT

len: 10
v_gene: TRBV12-5
CDR3aa: ASTPGGGTQY

len: 13
v_gene: TRBV15
CDR3aa: ATSRNDRGDYGYT

len: 12
v_gene: TRBV28
CDR3aa: ASSPDRSGGSQH

len: 12
v_gene: TRBV28
CDR3aa: ASGRDPSSYEQY

len: 13
v_gene: TRBV6-8
CDR3aa: ASSVTGTTGNTIY

len: 13
v_gene: TRBV11-3
CDR3aa: ASSLERSSGTEAF

len: 13
v_gene: TRBV28
CDR3aa: ASSSGNRPNNEQF

len: 14
v_gene: TRBV6-8
CDR3aa: ASSRDRASITEKLF

len: 12
v_gene: TRBV7-6
CDR3aa: ASSISWRGHGYT